These T cell receptor beta chains were read from a single sample in a study of PD-1 blockade in classical Hodgkin lymphoma. Assay used: immunoSEQ multiplex PCR; TCRdb lists only in-frame clones, some missing. Among some 50,000 clones listed, about three quarters were seen once. The source material was peripheral blood mononuclear cells (PBMCs), sampled at baseline. These receptors were collected from a human donor with classical Hodgkin lymphoma. Each CDR3 is given with its conserved first and last residue. Each record gives: CDR3 length, clone size, J gene, V gene, D gene, CDR3 protein, CDR3 DNA. The D gene is left open where the match is weak. Only part of the rows carry a size: once, few, many, or a class if the clone is expanded.

>15|.|TRBJ2-3|TRBV2|TRBD2
CASSPLAGGTDTQYF
TGTGCCAGCAGCCCACTAGCGGGGGGCACAGATACGCAGTATTTT
>14|few|TRBJ1-3|TRBV10-3|.
CAISARGSGNTIYF
TGTGCCATCAGTGCACGAGGGTCTGGAAACACCATATATTTT
>15|.|TRBJ1-2|TRBV18|TRBD1
CASSPQGTVNYGYTF
TGTGCCAGCTCACCTCAAGGGACAGTAAACTATGGCTACACCTTC
>15|.|TRBJ2-3|TRBV5-4|.
CASSLLAAGTDTQYF
TGTGCCAGCAGCTTGCTAGCAGCTGGCACAGATACGCAGTATTTT
>14|.|TRBJ1-5|TRBV28|.
CASSLLQVGQPQHF
TGTGCCAGCAGTTTATTGCAGGTAGGACAGCCCCAGCATTTT
>14|.|TRBJ1-2|TRBV5-1|.
CASSLEQGAYGYTF
TGCGCCAGCAGCTTGGAACAGGGAGCCTATGGCTACACCTTC
>11|.|TRBJ1-1|TRBV29-1|.
CSVERFTEAFF
TGCAGCGTTGAGCGGTTCACTGAAGCTTTCTTT
>15|.|TRBJ1-2|TRBV28|TRBD1
CASSLTGGKANGYTF
TGTGCCAGCAGTTTAACAGGGGGCAAAGCAAATGGCTACACCTTC
>11|.|TRBJ2-3|TRBV20-1|.
CSARGTDTQYF
TGCAGTGCCAGGGGAACAGATACGCAGTATTTT
>12|.|TRBJ1-2|TRBV6-1|.
CASSERRNGYTF
TGTGCCAGCAGTGAAAGGCGGAATGGCTACACCTTC
>13|.|TRBJ2-2|TRBV27|.
CASSLLGAGELFF
TGTGCCAGCAGTTTACTAGGGGCCGGGGAGCTGTTTTTT
>14|.|TRBJ2-7|TRBV4-1|.
CASSQDSGRHEQYF
TGCGCCAGCAGCCAAGACTCAGGGAGGCACGAGCAGTACTTC
>15|.|TRBJ2-6|TRBV5-1|.
CASSAWGAGANVLTF
TGCGCCAGCAGCGCCTGGGGAGCCGGGGCCAACGTCCTGACTTTC
>14|.|TRBJ2-7|TRBV5-1|.
CASRDPFPPYEQYF
TGCGCCAGCAGAGACCCTTTCCCCCCCTACGAGCAGTACTTC
>14|once|TRBJ2-7|TRBV7-3|TRBD2
CASSSEGRGGEQYF
TGTGCCAGCAGCTCCGAGGGGAGGGGCGGTGAGCAGTACTTC
>15|.|TRBJ2-5|TRBV18|TRBD1
CASSLSQGTQETQYF
TGTGCCAGCTCACTTTCACAGGGGACCCAAGAGACCCAGTACTTC
>14|.|TRBJ2-7|TRBV21-1|.
CASTPIAGLGEQYF
TGTGCCAGCACCCCCATAGCAGGGCTCGGCGAGCAGTACTTC
>12|.|TRBJ1-2|TRBV27|TRBD1
CASSLTGNGYTF
TGTGCCAGCAGTTTGACAGGGAATGGCTACACCTTC
>12|.|TRBJ1-6|TRBV28|.
CASRPGGQPLHF
TGTGCCAGCAGGCCGGGGGGGCAACCCCTCCACTTT
>13|few|TRBJ2-2|TRBV29-1|.
CSGAAQPTGELFF
TGCAGCGGGGCGGCCCAGCCCACCGGGGAGCTGTTTTTT
>14|.|TRBJ1-2|TRBV5-1|.
CASSLTTGVYGYTF
TGTGCCAGCAGCTTGACCACAGGAGTCTATGGCTACACCTTC
>13|.|TRBJ2-1|TRBV5-1|.
CASGGLTYNEQFF
TGCGCCAGTGGGGGACTTACATACAATGAGCAGTTCTTC
>12|.|TRBJ2-7|TRBV6-1|.
CASRSPTYEQYF
TGTGCCAGCAGAAGCCCTACCTACGAGCAGTACTTC
>15|few|TRBJ2-3|TRBV19|TRBD2
CASSIGTGLVDTQYF
TGTGCCAGTAGTATAGGAACGGGACTAGTGGATACGCAGTATTTT
>15|once|TRBJ2-1|TRBV19|.
CASSTGVSLYNEQFF
TGTGCCAGTAGCACGGGTGTGTCCCTTTACAATGAGCAGTTCTTC
>15|.|TRBJ2-2|TRBV9|TRBD2
CASMGLAGGGGELFF
TGTGCCAGCATGGGACTAGCGGGAGGGGGCGGGGAGCTGTTTTTT
>13|.|TRBJ2-5|TRBV5-6|.
CASSLEAQETQYF
TGTGCCAGCAGCTTGGAAGCCCAAGAGACCCAGTACTTC
>14|.|TRBJ2-1|TRBV5-1|.
CASSPSGGSNEQFF
TGCGCCAGCAGCCCCTCGGGCGGGTCCAATGAGCAGTTCTTC
>14|.|TRBJ2-7|TRBV7-6|TRBD1
CASKSGQGAGEQYF
TGTGCCAGCAAGTCAGGACAGGGGGCGGGCGAGCAGTACTTC
>13|.|TRBJ2-7|TRBV19|.
CASSGGRALEQYF
TGTGCCAGTAGTGGAGGTAGGGCCCTCGAGCAGTACTTC
>11|.|TRBJ1-1|TRBV29-1|.
CSVEWGVRAFF
TGCAGCGTTGAGTGGGGCGTGAGAGCTTTCTTT
>13|.|TRBJ2-3|TRBV6-5|.
CASSYSSTDTQYF
TGTGCCAGCAGTTACTCATCCACAGATACGCAGTATTTT
>15|.|TRBJ1-1|TRBV4-1|.
CASSRTGTGNTEAFF
TGCGCCAGCAGCCGGACCGGGACGGGAAACACTGAAGCTTTCTTT
>13|.|TRBJ1-1|TRBV7-6|.
CASSPGINTEAFF
TGTGCCAGCAGCCCCGGGATCAACACTGAAGCTTTCTTT
>15|.|TRBJ2-3|TRBV5-1|TRBD2
CASSLEGGRSDTQYF
TGCGCCAGCAGCTTGGAGGGCGGGAGATCAGATACGCAGTATTTT
>16|.|TRBJ1-1|TRBV4-2|.
CASSQEVGALGTEAFF
TGTGCCAGCAGCCAAGAGGTGGGGGCGCTAGGCACTGAAGCTTTCTTT
>15|.|TRBJ2-1|TRBV7-2|TRBD2
CASSLVAGGTNGQFF
TGTGCCAGCAGCTTAGTGGCGGGAGGGACCAATGGGCAGTTCTTC
>16|.|TRBJ2-7|TRBV7-6|.
CASSLRPQGQGHEQYF
TGTGCCAGCAGCTTACGCCCCCAGGGGCAGGGCCACGAGCAGTACTTC
>13|.|TRBJ1-3|TRBV6-5|.
CASRSLSGNTIYF
TGTGCCAGCAGGTCACTCTCCGGAAACACCATATATTTT
>14|.|TRBJ2-1|TRBV19|.
CASSIDRGRSEQFF
TGTGCCAGTAGTATAGATCGGGGACGAAGTGAGCAGTTCTTC
>15|.|TRBJ2-7|TRBV29-1|TRBD1
CSVPRPGQGGREQYF
TGCAGCGTCCCTCGACCGGGACAGGGGGGGCGGGAGCAGTACTTC